The 14 T cell receptor beta chains in this list originate from one sample, sequenced in a study of OX40 agonist ivuxolimab in advanced cancers. Assay used: immunoSEQ multiplex PCR; TCRdb lists only in-frame clones, some missing. There are tens of thousands of clones in the sample; 92% occur only once, and 25% lies in the top ten. The sequencing here drew on CD4+ or CD8+ T cells sorted from blood, taken in a trial of the OX40 agonist ivuxolimab. These TCRs come from an adult with an advanced solid tumor such as melanoma, head and neck, liver or kidney cancer.

The CDR3 DNA is TGTGCCAGCAGTTCGTTCCGGTCGGGGTTCGGAAACATTCAGTACTTC. Translation: CASSSFRSGFGNIQYF. V and J are TRBV6-5 and TRBJ2-4, with D possibly being TRBD2 (5 bases). The CDR3 spans 16 residues. Germline assignment: CDR1 MNHEY and CDR2 SVGAGI. The V gene lost 4 bases and the J gene lost 6 bases, with 19 bases spanning the gap.

This sequence joins TRBV4-1 and TRBJ1-3, with unresolved D. The CDR3 is 15 amino acids. The germline gives CDR1 MGHRA, CDR2 YSYEKL. The germline V and J ends were trimmed by 1 base and 7 bases, with 14 bases remaining between them. CDR3 amino acids: CASSQGSTLKNTIYF. CDR3 sequence (DNA): TGCGCCAGCAGCCAAGGATCGACTCTTAAGAACACCATATATTTT.

The chain is built from TRBV7-8 and TRBJ2-7; D call uncertain. Germline CDR1 SGHVS, CDR2 FQNEAQ. CDR3 size: 16 residues. Trimming removed 5 bases at V and 2 bases at J, with 19 bases between. DNA for the CDR3: TGTGCCAGCAGCCCCCCCGTGGGTGTCCCGCCCTACGAGCAGTACTTC. It codes for CASSPPVGVPPYEQYF.

CDR3 sequence (DNA): TGCGCCAGCAGCCAAGGTCGCGGGAGCACAGATACGCAGTATTTT. This sequence encodes CASSQGRGSTDTQYF. The J gene is TRBJ2-3, the V gene TRBV4-3; D is possibly TRBD2 (5 bases). Germline V lookup: CDR1 LGHNA, CDR2 YSLEER. Trimming pared 1 base from V and 0 bases from J, leaving 8 bases between. CDR3 length: 15 residues.

The J gene is TRBJ2-3, the V gene TRBV15; 8 bases fit TRBD1. CDR1 is LNHNV and CDR2 is YYDKDF in the germline V gene (reference sequence). Germline trimming cut 3 bases from V and 2 bases from J; bases unmatched to any gene: 10. This CDR3 region has 17 residues. The chain's CDR3 is CATSRTDRAVPTDTQYF. CDR3 sequence (DNA): TGTGCCACCAGCAGGACGGACAGGGCAGTCCCCACAGATACGCAGTATTTT.

The genes are TRBV19 and TRBJ1-1, with D possibly matching TRBD1 (6 bases). Germline V gene sequence: CDR1 LNHDA, CDR2 SQIVND (reference sequence). The CDR3 is made up of 13 amino acids. The V and J ends lost 5 bases and 2 bases respectively, with 9 bases between them. Here the CDR3 reads CASSWGPNTEAFF. DNA of the CDR3: TGTGCCAGTAGTTGGGGGCCCAACACTGAAGCTTTCTTT.

The V gene is TRBV28, the J gene TRBJ2-5; 8 bases align to TRBD2. Germline CDR1 and CDR2: MDHEN and SYDVKM. J was trimmed by 3 bases and V by 4 bases; bases with no gene match: 4. This CDR3 comprises 14 residues. The CDR3 reads CASSSTSVEETQYF. In nucleotides, the CDR3 is TGTGCCAGCAGTTCGACTAGCGTGGAAGAGACCCAGTACTTC.

J is TRBJ2-1 and V is TRBV7-8; perhaps TRBD2 as D (5 bases). The germline gives CDR1 SGHVS, CDR2 FQNEAQ. This CDR3 is built from 13 residues. V was pared by 1 base and J by 12 bases, with 13 bases between. CDR3 bases: TGTGCCAGCAGCTTAGGGTCCGGGAAAGGGCAGTTCTTC. Translation: CASSLGSGKGQFF.

The V call is TRBV13, the J call TRBJ2-7; D remains ambiguous. Trimming cost V 3 bases and J 0 bases, with 15 bases left between them. The germline V gene has CDR1 PRHDT and CDR2 FYEKMQ (reference sequence). The CDR3 is 16 residues long. CDR3 region: CASSFGYSLSSYEQYF. The CDR3 bases are TGTGCCAGCAGCTTCGGGTACAGCTTGAGCTCCTACGAGCAGTACTTC. The full variable domain, with the rest looked up from reference TRBV13 and TRBJ2-7, is AAGVIQSPRHLIKEKRETATLKCYPIPRHDTVYWYQQGPGQDPQFLISFYEKMQSDKGSIPDRFSAQQFSDYHSELNMSSLELGDSALYFCASSFGYSLSSYEQYFGPGTRLTVT.

The V and J genes are TRBV5-6 and TRBJ2-1; possibly TRBD2 for D (5 bases). The V gene lost 4 bases and the J gene lost 15 bases, with 17 bases spanning the gap. The CDR3 extends over 12 amino acids. The V gene's germline CDR1 is SGHDT and CDR2 YYEEEE. In DNA form, the CDR3 reads TGTGCCAGCAGCCCAACCTCGGGGAAGTCGTTCTTC. It codes for CASSPTSGKSFF.

Only a few counts were recorded for this clone. This same CDR3 is encoded by further DNA sequences in the sample. This rearrangement joins TRBV20-1 to TRBJ1-1; D might be TRBD1 (5 bases). CDR3 length: 11 residues. The ends were cut back, 4 bases at V and 5 bases at J, with 8 bases in the middle. Per germline, CDR1 DFQATT and CDR2 SNEGSKA (reference sequence). The CDR3 DNA reads as TGCAGTGCTACCGAGGGGACTGAAGCTTTCTTT. It yields the protein CSATEGTEAFF.

In DNA, the CDR3 is TGTGCCAGCAGCTTAGGAAGGGACCCAATGGGGGACACCATATATTTT. This translates into CASSLGRDPMGDTIYF. This chain uses TRBV7-8 with TRBJ1-3; D may be TRBD1 (5 bases). The CDR3 sequence is 16 residues long. Germline assignment: CDR1 SGHVS and CDR2 FQNEAQ. V lost 1 base to trimming and J lost 8 bases, with 18 bases between them.

V and J are TRBV28 and TRBJ2-1; 8 nucleotides agree with TRBD2. This CDR3 is built from 18 residues. V lost 1 base, J lost 3 bases, and 11 bases stayed unmatched. The germline gives CDR1 MDHEN, CDR2 SYDVKM. CDR3 amino acids: CASSLSPPTSALYNEQFF. In DNA form, the CDR3 reads TGTGCCAGCAGTTTATCCCCACCGACTAGCGCCCTCTACAATGAGCAGTTCTTC.

This chain connects TRBV4-2 to TRBJ2-3; D perhaps matches TRBD2 (5 bases). Deletions cut 2 bases from V and 0 bases from J, with 9 bases between. This CDR3 contains 15 residues. Germline assignment: CDR1 LGHNA and CDR2 YNFKEQ. The DNA of the CDR3 is TGTGCCAGCAGCCAATATCCGGGGAGCACAGATACGCAGTATTTT. Translation: CASSQYPGSTDTQYF.